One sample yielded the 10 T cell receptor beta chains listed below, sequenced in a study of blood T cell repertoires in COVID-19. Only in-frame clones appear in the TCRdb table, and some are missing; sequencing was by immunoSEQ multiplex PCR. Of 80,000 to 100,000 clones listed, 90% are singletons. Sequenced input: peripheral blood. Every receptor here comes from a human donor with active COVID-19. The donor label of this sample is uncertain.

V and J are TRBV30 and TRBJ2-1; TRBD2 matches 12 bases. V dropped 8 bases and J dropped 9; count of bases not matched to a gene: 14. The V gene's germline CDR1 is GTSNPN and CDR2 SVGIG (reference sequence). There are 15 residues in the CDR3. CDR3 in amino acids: CARDGLAGGPGEQFF. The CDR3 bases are TGTGCCCGGGATGGTCTAGCGGGGGGGCCGGGTGAGCAGTTCTTC.

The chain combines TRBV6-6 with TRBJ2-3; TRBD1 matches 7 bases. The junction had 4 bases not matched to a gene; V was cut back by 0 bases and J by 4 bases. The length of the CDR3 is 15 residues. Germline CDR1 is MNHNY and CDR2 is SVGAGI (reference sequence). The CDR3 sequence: CASSYSNRGPDTQYF. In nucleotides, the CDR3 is TGTGCCAGCAGTTACTCAAACAGGGGTCCAGATACGCAGTATTTT.

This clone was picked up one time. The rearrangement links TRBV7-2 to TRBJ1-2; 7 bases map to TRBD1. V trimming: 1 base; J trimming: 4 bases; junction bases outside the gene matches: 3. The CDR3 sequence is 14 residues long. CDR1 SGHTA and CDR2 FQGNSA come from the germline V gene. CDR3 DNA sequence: TGTGCCAGCAGCTTAGGACAGGGAGGCTATGGCTACACCTTC. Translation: CASSLGQGGYGYTF.

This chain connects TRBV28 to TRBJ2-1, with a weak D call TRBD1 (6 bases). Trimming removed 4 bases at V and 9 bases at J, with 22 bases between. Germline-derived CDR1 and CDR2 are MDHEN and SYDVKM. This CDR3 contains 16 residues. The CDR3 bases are TGTGCCAGCAGTTCATCCACAGGGTGGACTGTGGGTGAGCAGTTCTTC. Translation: CASSSSTGWTVGEQFF.

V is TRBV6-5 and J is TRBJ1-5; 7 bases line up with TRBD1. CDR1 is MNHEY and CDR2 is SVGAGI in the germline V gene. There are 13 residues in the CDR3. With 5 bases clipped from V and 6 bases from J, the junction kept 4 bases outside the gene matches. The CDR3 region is CASSPDRAQPQHF. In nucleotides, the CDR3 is TGTGCCAGCAGTCCAGACAGGGCTCAGCCCCAGCATTTT.

The CDR3 reads CASSERWGGSQPQHF. The CDR3 coding sequence is TGTGCCAGCAGTGAACGGTGGGGGGGAAGTCAGCCCCAGCATTTT. V gene TRBV6-1 combines with J gene TRBJ1-5, with a weak D call TRBD1 (5 bases). The CDR3 covers 15 residues. Per germline, CDR1 MNHNS and CDR2 SASEGT. V shed 2 bases and J shed 6 bases, with 14 bases lying between them.

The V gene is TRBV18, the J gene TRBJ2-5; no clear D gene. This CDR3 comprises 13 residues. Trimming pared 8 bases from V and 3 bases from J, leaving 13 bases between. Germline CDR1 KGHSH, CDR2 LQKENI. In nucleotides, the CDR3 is TGTGCCAGCAGCATATTGAAAGAAGAGACCCAGTACTTC. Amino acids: CASSILKEETQYF.

DNA for the CDR3: TGTGCCAGCAGCCTTCAACAGGGGGCCGGCTCCTATAATTCACCCCTCCACTTT. Translation: CASSLQQGAGSYNSPLHF. V and J are TRBV7-2 and TRBJ1-6; 9 nucleotides align to TRBD1. Trimming at V came to 5 bases and at J to 0 bases, leaving 8 bases not matched to a gene. In germline, CDR1 is SGHTA, CDR2 FQGNSA. The CDR3 length is 18 residues.

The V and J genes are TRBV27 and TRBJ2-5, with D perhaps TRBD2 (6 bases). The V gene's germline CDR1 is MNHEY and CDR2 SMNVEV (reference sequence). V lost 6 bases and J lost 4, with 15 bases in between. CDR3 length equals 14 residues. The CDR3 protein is CASRDLGGRETQYF. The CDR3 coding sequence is TGTGCCAGCAGAGACTTGGGAGGAAGAGAGACCCAGTACTTC.

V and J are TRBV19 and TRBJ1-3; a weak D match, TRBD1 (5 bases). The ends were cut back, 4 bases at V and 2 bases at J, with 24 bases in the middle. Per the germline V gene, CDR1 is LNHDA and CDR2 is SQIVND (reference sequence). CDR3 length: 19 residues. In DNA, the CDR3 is TGTGCCAGTAGTAAGTGGGGCGGCCGCCTGTATGAGACTGGAAACACCATATATTTT. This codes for CASSKWGGRLYETGNTIYF. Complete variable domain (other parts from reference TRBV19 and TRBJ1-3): DGGITQSPKYLFRKEGQNVTLSCEQNLNHDAMYWYRQDPGQGLRLIYYSQIVNDFQKGDIAEGYSVSREKKESFPLTVTSAQKNPTAFYLCASSKWGGRLYETGNTIYFGEGSWLTVV.